This T cell receptor (beta chain) was identified in a study of T cell clonotyping in hematopoietic cell transplantation. The table came from immunoSEQ multiplex PCR; TCRdb's copy has only in-frame clones and leaves some out. The data show just under 9,500 clones, 75% to 80% seen once. General study points: Recipient TCR diversity dropped after transplant; expanded clonotypes rose from day 30 to 180. CD4 and CD8 repertoire contributions could not be separated without sorting. Few recipient clonotypes overlapped donors; over 95% were de novo at given depth.

J was trimmed by 2 bases and V by 6 bases; bases with no gene match: 7. The length of the CDR3 is 14 residues. Looked up from germline, CDR1 is SGHRS and CDR2 is YFSETQ. On this clone itself: Its antigen is still unknown.

This sequence originates from a male patient in his thirties or forties who had an allogeneic stem cell transplant from a related donor, so the T cells may come from the graft donor. Some clones in this sample may be carry-over from other donors' samples. The starting material was PBMCs, obtained 180 days after allogeneic stem cell transplant. The V call is TRBV5-1, the J call TRBJ2-5, with 7 bases matching TRBD2. CDR3 protein: CASTLLSGQETQYF. CDR3 DNA: TGCGCCAGCACCCTACTTAGCGGGCAAGAGACCCAGTACTTC.